A selection of T cell receptor beta chains follows, all from one sample in a study of cytomegalovirus exposure and HLA in healthy donors. Clones were read by immunoSEQ multiplex PCR, and TCRdb kept only the in-frame ones, dropping some. The sample shows tens of thousands of clones, approximately 93% of them seen only once. The sample was PBMCs. The receptor source for this set is a young woman in good health and CMV-seropositive. The CDR3 runs from the conserved cysteine through the conserved F or W. Fields, in order: clone size, D gene, J gene, V gene, CDR3 protein, CDR3 DNA. The D gene is left open where the match is weak. Some rows mark clone size as missing; the rest say once, few, many or name a class of expanded clone.

clone size: .
D gene: .
J gene: TRBJ2-1
V gene: TRBV5-6
CDR3 protein: CASSLTRPNEQFF
CDR3 DNA: TGTGCCAGCAGCTTGACTAGACCTAATGAGCAGTTCTTC

clone size: .
D gene: TRBD1
J gene: TRBJ2-3
V gene: TRBV19
CDR3 protein: CASSLRTGADTQYF
CDR3 DNA: TGTGCCAGTAGTCTCCGGACAGGGGCAGATACGCAGTATTTT

clone size: .
D gene: .
J gene: TRBJ2-1
V gene: TRBV27
CDR3 protein: CASYGMGLGVGEQFF
CDR3 DNA: TGTGCCAGCTACGGTATGGGACTGGGGGTAGGTGAGCAGTTCTTC

clone size: .
D gene: .
J gene: TRBJ2-2
V gene: TRBV2
CDR3 protein: CASSEERSGELFF
CDR3 DNA: TGTGCCAGCAGTGAAGAGAGGTCCGGGGAGCTGTTTTTT

clone size: .
D gene: .
J gene: TRBJ1-1
V gene: TRBV6-4
CDR3 protein: CASSATKDTSEAFF
CDR3 DNA: TGTGCCAGCAGTGCCACAAAAGACACTTCTGAAGCTTTCTTT

clone size: .
D gene: TRBD1
J gene: TRBJ1-6
V gene: TRBV28
CDR3 protein: CASSSWTGGRNSPLHF
CDR3 DNA: TGTGCCAGCAGTTCATGGACAGGGGGCCGTAATTCACCCCTCCACTTT

clone size: .
D gene: .
J gene: TRBJ2-5
V gene: TRBV28
CDR3 protein: CASSFTSIETQYF
CDR3 DNA: TGTGCCAGCAGTTTTACTAGCATTGAGACCCAGTACTTC

clone size: .
D gene: .
J gene: TRBJ1-2
V gene: TRBV6-5
CDR3 protein: CASRTGLEGYTF
CDR3 DNA: TGTGCCAGCAGAACTGGACTGGAGGGCTACACCTTC

clone size: once
D gene: .
J gene: TRBJ1-5
V gene: TRBV11-2
CDR3 protein: CASSLASNQPQHF
CDR3 DNA: TGTGCCAGCAGCTTGGCTTCCAATCAGCCCCAGCATTTT

clone size: .
D gene: .
J gene: TRBJ2-2
V gene: TRBV30
CDR3 protein: CACPGRQLNTGELFF
CDR3 DNA: TGTGCCTGCCCAGGTCGGCAGTTGAACACCGGGGAGCTGTTTTTT

clone size: once
D gene: TRBD1
J gene: TRBJ1-1
V gene: TRBV19
CDR3 protein: CASRGTGGYEAFF
CDR3 DNA: TGTGCCAGTAGGGGGACAGGGGGCTATGAAGCTTTCTTT

clone size: .
D gene: TRBD2
J gene: TRBJ2-3
V gene: TRBV11-3
CDR3 protein: CASSSSAGLATDTQYF
CDR3 DNA: TGTGCCAGCAGCTCGAGCGCGGGACTAGCGACAGATACGCAGTATTTT

clone size: medium-sized
D gene: TRBD1
J gene: TRBJ1-2
V gene: TRBV27
CDR3 protein: CASRGDRGDYGYTF
CDR3 DNA: TGTGCCAGCAGGGGGGACAGGGGGGACTATGGCTACACCTTC

clone size: .
D gene: TRBD1
J gene: TRBJ2-3
V gene: TRBV25-1
CDR3 protein: CASSEAGTGRGDTQYF
CDR3 DNA: TGTGCCAGCAGTGAGGCCGGGACAGGGCGAGGGGATACGCAGTATTTT

clone size: .
D gene: TRBD1
J gene: TRBJ2-7
V gene: TRBV18
CDR3 protein: CASSPSGQGAFEQYF
CDR3 DNA: TGTGCCAGCTCACCATCGGGACAGGGGGCCTTCGAGCAGTACTTC

clone size: .
D gene: .
J gene: TRBJ2-1
V gene: TRBV9
CDR3 protein: CASSVGVDSYNEQFF
CDR3 DNA: TGTGCCAGCAGCGTAGGCGTTGACTCCTACAATGAGCAGTTCTTC

clone size: .
D gene: .
J gene: TRBJ1-4
V gene: TRBV4-2
CDR3 protein: CASSPGSAVRPNEKLFF
CDR3 DNA: TGTGCCAGCAGCCCCGGTTCTGCGGTGCGGCCTAATGAAAAACTGTTTTTT

clone size: .
D gene: .
J gene: TRBJ2-1
V gene: TRBV28
CDR3 protein: CASSQWAEQFF
CDR3 DNA: TGTGCCAGCAGTCAGTGGGCTGAGCAGTTCTTC

clone size: .
D gene: .
J gene: TRBJ1-6
V gene: TRBV19
CDR3 protein: CASSMSQANSPLHF
CDR3 DNA: TGTGCCAGTAGTATGTCACAGGCTAATTCACCCCTCCACTTT

clone size: .
D gene: TRBD1
J gene: TRBJ2-2
V gene: TRBV5-4
CDR3 protein: CASSRDRRNTGELFF
CDR3 DNA: TGTGCCAGCAGCCGGGACAGAAGAAACACCGGGGAGCTGTTTTTT

clone size: .
D gene: TRBD1
J gene: TRBJ1-2
V gene: TRBV5-5
CDR3 protein: CASSNHTRDRNGYTF
CDR3 DNA: TGTGCCAGCAGCAACCATACCCGGGACAGAAATGGCTACACCTTC

clone size: .
D gene: TRBD1
J gene: TRBJ1-1
V gene: TRBV4-3
CDR3 protein: CASSQDHPWGQGATNTEAFF
CDR3 DNA: TGCGCCAGCAGCCAAGATCACCCTTGGGGACAGGGTGCTACGAACACTGAAGCTTTCTTT

clone size: .
D gene: TRBD2
J gene: TRBJ2-7
V gene: TRBV9
CDR3 protein: CASSVGEGYGTYEQYF
CDR3 DNA: TGTGCCAGCAGCGTAGGGGAGGGCTACGGAACCTACGAGCAGTACTTC

clone size: .
D gene: .
J gene: TRBJ1-6
V gene: TRBV11-3
CDR3 protein: CASSLRGSPLHF
CDR3 DNA: TGTGCCAGCAGCTTAAGAGGTTCACCCCTCCACTTT

clone size: few
D gene: .
J gene: TRBJ1-1
V gene: TRBV19
CDR3 protein: CASTHRRTEAFF
CDR3 DNA: TGTGCCAGTACCCACCGCAGGACTGAAGCTTTCTTT

clone size: .
D gene: TRBD1
J gene: TRBJ1-4
V gene: TRBV5-1
CDR3 protein: CASSLGTGSLATNEKLFF
CDR3 DNA: TGCGCCAGCAGCTTGGGGACAGGGTCCCTCGCAACTAATGAAAAACTGTTTTTT

clone size: .
D gene: .
J gene: TRBJ1-4
V gene: TRBV7-2
CDR3 protein: CASSARREKLFF
CDR3 DNA: TGTGCCAGCAGCGCCAGAAGAGAAAAACTGTTTTTT

clone size: once
D gene: TRBD1
J gene: TRBJ1-6
V gene: TRBV30
CDR3 protein: CAWTGQNNSPLHF
CDR3 DNA: TGTGCCTGGACGGGACAGAATAATTCACCCCTCCACTTT

clone size: .
D gene: TRBD2
J gene: TRBJ2-1
V gene: TRBV6-4
CDR3 protein: CASSEFASGIYNEQFF
CDR3 DNA: TGTGCCAGCAGTGAGTTTGCTAGCGGGATTTACAATGAGCAGTTCTTC

clone size: .
D gene: TRBD2
J gene: TRBJ2-5
V gene: TRBV11-2
CDR3 protein: CASSFSRGGYQETQYF
CDR3 DNA: TGTGCCAGCAGCTTTTCTCGGGGGGGTTACCAAGAGACCCAGTACTTC

clone size: few
D gene: TRBD1
J gene: TRBJ2-2
V gene: TRBV6-4
CDR3 protein: CASSDSGQDTGELFF
CDR3 DNA: TGTGCCAGCAGTGACTCGGGACAGGACACCGGGGAGCTGTTTTTT